This T cell receptor (beta chain) was retrieved from a study of molecular identifiers for immune sequencing clone quantification. Findings of the study overall: Clones above 20 RNA copies contained over 99% of effector molecules and under 1% of naive molecules.

A note on this clonotype: Antigen: not known.

Germline CDR1 reads SGHTA; CDR2 reads FQGTGA. The CDR3 contains 16 residues. Trimming left V 0 bases short and J 0 bases short, with 12 bases between. In TCRdb, the PCR reads were re-called with MiXCR into one record per CDR3 protein. The profile covers 250,000 to 400,000 distinct CDR3 sequences, with around 21% appearing a single time and approximately 0.8% taken by the ten largest. The chain recombines TRBV7-3 with TRBJ2-7, with D perhaps given as TRBD1 or TRBD2 (5 bases each). This TCR was recovered from a human donor in good health. Some libraries in this study had Jurkat cell RNA spiked in. The sample consisted of naive CD8+ T cells from blood, with Jurkat cell RNA spiked in. This sample's subset: FACS-sorted CD8+CD4-CCR7+CD45RA+ naive T cells. This CDR3 reads CASSLTGAGSSYEQYF. The CDR3, as DNA: TGTGCCAGCAGCTTAACCGGGGCGGGTAGCTCCTACGAGCAGTACTTC.